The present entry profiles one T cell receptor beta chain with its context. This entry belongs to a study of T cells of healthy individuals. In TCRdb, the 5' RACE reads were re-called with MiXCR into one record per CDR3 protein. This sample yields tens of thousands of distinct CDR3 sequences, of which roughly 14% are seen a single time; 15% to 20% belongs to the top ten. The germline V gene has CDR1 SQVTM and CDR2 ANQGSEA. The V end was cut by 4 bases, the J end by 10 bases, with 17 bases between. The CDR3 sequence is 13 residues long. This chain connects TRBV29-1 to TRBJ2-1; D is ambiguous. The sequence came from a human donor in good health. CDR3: CSVARYGSREQFF. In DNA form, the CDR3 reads TGCAGCGTTGCTCGCTATGGTTCTAGGGAGCAGTTCTTC.